These T cell receptor beta chains were read from a single sample in a study of beta chain features in type 1 diabetes. Method: immunoSEQ multiplex PCR; TCRdb's copy keeps in-frame clones and lacks some. The sample includes 630,000 or so clones, over 13% seen only once; the top ten take less than 0.04%. Material for sequencing was naive CD4+ T cells from blood. The source of these receptors is a man in his late teens or twenties with type 1 diabetes. Each CDR3 is given with its conserved first and last residue. Each record gives: CDR3 DNA, CDR3 protein, CDR3 length, D gene, V gene, J gene, clone size. The D gene is left open where the match is weak. Expanded clones are given a class, and other clones once, few, many or no size at all.

CDR3 DNA: TGTGCCAGCTCACCAAACTTTTCTGGGGCCAACGTCCTGACTTTC
CDR3 protein: CASSPNFSGANVLTF
CDR3 length: 15
D gene: -
V gene: TRBV18
J gene: TRBJ2-6
clone size: few

CDR3 DNA: TGTGCTAGCAGCATAGGGGCTGATGTGGAGACCCAGTACTTC
CDR3 protein: CASSIGADVETQYF
CDR3 length: 14
D gene: -
V gene: TRBV7-7
J gene: TRBJ2-5
clone size: few

CDR3 DNA: TGTGCCAGCAGCGCAGCTAGCTGGGCGAGCACAGATACGCAGTATTTT
CDR3 protein: CASSAASWASTDTQYF
CDR3 length: 16
D gene: -
V gene: TRBV7-2
J gene: TRBJ2-3
clone size: -

CDR3 DNA: TGTGCCAGCCGATCGGGAGGAGGGGACGAAAAACTGTTTTTT
CDR3 protein: CASRSGGGDEKLFF
CDR3 length: 14
D gene: -
V gene: TRBV19
J gene: TRBJ1-4
clone size: few

CDR3 DNA: TGCGCCAGCAGCTCTACTACAGAGGGGGGGCCGAGTGAGCAGTTCTTC
CDR3 protein: CASSSTTEGGPSEQFF
CDR3 length: 16
D gene: -
V gene: TRBV5-1
J gene: TRBJ2-1
clone size: -

CDR3 DNA: TGTGCCAGCAGCTTGGTAGGGACTAGCGGGGGCCGCACAGATACGCAGTATTTT
CDR3 protein: CASSLVGTSGGRTDTQYF
CDR3 length: 18
D gene: TRBD2
V gene: TRBV5-6
J gene: TRBJ2-3
clone size: few

CDR3 DNA: TGCAGCGCCACTAACAGGGCTGAGAACACTGAAGCTTTCTTT
CDR3 protein: CSATNRAENTEAFF
CDR3 length: 14
D gene: -
V gene: TRBV29-1
J gene: TRBJ1-1
clone size: few

CDR3 DNA: TGTGCCTGGAGTACCGGGGGGCCGGGGACCCAGTACTTC
CDR3 protein: CAWSTGGPGTQYF
CDR3 length: 13
D gene: -
V gene: TRBV30
J gene: TRBJ2-5
clone size: few

CDR3 DNA: TGTGCCTGGAGGGTCTTGGACAGTTCAGGCGAGCAGTACTTC
CDR3 protein: CAWRVLDSSGEQYF
CDR3 length: 14
D gene: -
V gene: TRBV30
J gene: TRBJ2-7
clone size: -

CDR3 DNA: TGTGCCAGCAGTCCGCCGAACAACTATGGCTACACCTTC
CDR3 protein: CASSPPNNYGYTF
CDR3 length: 13
D gene: -
V gene: TRBV2
J gene: TRBJ1-2
clone size: -

CDR3 DNA: TGTGCCAGCCGGCTGGGGGTCGCCACTGAAGCTTTCTTT
CDR3 protein: CASRLGVATEAFF
CDR3 length: 13
D gene: -
V gene: TRBV2
J gene: TRBJ1-1
clone size: few

CDR3 DNA: TGTGCCAGCAGTGGAACCCTTTCACAGGGAAGGAATGAGCAGTTCTTC
CDR3 protein: CASSGTLSQGRNEQFF
CDR3 length: 16
D gene: -
V gene: TRBV6-1
J gene: TRBJ2-1
clone size: -

CDR3 DNA: TGCGCCAGCAGCCAAGCCCCTGGCAGGGGCGAGACCCAGTACTTC
CDR3 protein: CASSQAPGRGETQYF
CDR3 length: 15
D gene: -
V gene: TRBV4-3
J gene: TRBJ2-5
clone size: few

CDR3 DNA: TGCGCCAGCAGCATACCTCTAGCGGGGGCGAACACCGGGGAGCTGTTTTTT
CDR3 protein: CASSIPLAGANTGELFF
CDR3 length: 17
D gene: TRBD2
V gene: TRBV5-1
J gene: TRBJ2-2
clone size: few

CDR3 DNA: TGTGCCAGCAGTGACTCTAGCGGGAGCTCCTACAATGAGCAGTTCTTC
CDR3 protein: CASSDSSGSSYNEQFF
CDR3 length: 16
D gene: TRBD2
V gene: TRBV25-1
J gene: TRBJ2-1
clone size: few

CDR3 DNA: TGTGCCTGGAGTGTAAGCACTTACCGGGCTAACAATGAGCAGTTCTTC
CDR3 protein: CAWSVSTYRANNEQFF
CDR3 length: 16
D gene: -
V gene: TRBV30
J gene: TRBJ2-1
clone size: few

CDR3 DNA: TGTGCCAGCAGTGTTTATTCCGAGCAGTACTTC
CDR3 protein: CASSVYSEQYF
CDR3 length: 11
D gene: -
V gene: TRBV25-1
J gene: TRBJ2-7
clone size: few

CDR3 DNA: TGTGCCAGCAGCCTAGAACGTGGCGGCTCATCCTCCTACGAGCAGTACTTC
CDR3 protein: CASSLERGGSSSYEQYF
CDR3 length: 17
D gene: -
V gene: TRBV14
J gene: TRBJ2-7
clone size: few

CDR3 DNA: TGTGCCAGCAATCCCTCGCTACAGAGCAATGAGCAGTTCTTC
CDR3 protein: CASNPSLQSNEQFF
CDR3 length: 14
D gene: -
V gene: TRBV14
J gene: TRBJ2-1
clone size: -

CDR3 DNA: TGCAGCGTCGTTTGGTTTCGGGGCTACAATGAGCAGTTCTTC
CDR3 protein: CSVVWFRGYNEQFF
CDR3 length: 14
D gene: -
V gene: TRBV29-1
J gene: TRBJ2-1
clone size: -

CDR3 DNA: TGTGCCATCAGTGAGAATGGGGTCGGTACGCAGTATTTT
CDR3 protein: CAISENGVGTQYF
CDR3 length: 13
D gene: -
V gene: TRBV10-3
J gene: TRBJ2-3
clone size: -

CDR3 DNA: TGTGCCAGCAGTTACTACGGAGGCTATGGCTACACCTTC
CDR3 protein: CASSYYGGYGYTF
CDR3 length: 13
D gene: -
V gene: TRBV6-5
J gene: TRBJ1-2
clone size: few

CDR3 DNA: TGTGCCAGCAGCCCCTCGACAGGGGGGTCCTACGAGCAGTACTTC
CDR3 protein: CASSPSTGGSYEQYF
CDR3 length: 15
D gene: TRBD1
V gene: TRBV7-9
J gene: TRBJ2-7
clone size: few

CDR3 DNA: TGTGCCTGGAGCGGGAGCTCCTACAATGAGCAGTTCTTC
CDR3 protein: CAWSGSSYNEQFF
CDR3 length: 13
D gene: -
V gene: TRBV30
J gene: TRBJ2-1
clone size: few

CDR3 DNA: TGCAGTGCTAGGGCAGGGGTGTGCACCTTC
CDR3 protein: CSARAGVCTF
CDR3 length: 10
D gene: -
V gene: TRBV20-1
J gene: TRBJ1-2
clone size: -

CDR3 DNA: TGTGCCAGCAGCCTTCCCCGGGCCTACAATGAGCAGTTCTTC
CDR3 protein: CASSLPRAYNEQFF
CDR3 length: 14
D gene: -
V gene: TRBV7-9
J gene: TRBJ2-1
clone size: few

CDR3 DNA: TGTGCCACCAGCAGAGATGTGATCGGGACTAGCGGGAGCTACAATGAGCAGTTCTTC
CDR3 protein: CATSRDVIGTSGSYNEQFF
CDR3 length: 19
D gene: TRBD2
V gene: TRBV15
J gene: TRBJ2-1
clone size: few

CDR3 DNA: TGTGCCAGCAGCGAGCTTAGGGGGGACCATGAGCAGTTCTTC
CDR3 protein: CASSELRGDHEQFF
CDR3 length: 14
D gene: -
V gene: TRBV7-9
J gene: TRBJ2-1
clone size: few

CDR3 DNA: TGTGCCAGCAGCCCCCCCATTCGGGGCGGGAATGAGCAGTTCTTC
CDR3 protein: CASSPPIRGGNEQFF
CDR3 length: 15
D gene: -
V gene: TRBV9
J gene: TRBJ2-1
clone size: -

CDR3 DNA: TGTGCCAGCAGTCGGTCGGGGTCGGGCGGGGGCCCTCCGTATTTT
CDR3 protein: CASSRSGSGGGPPYF
CDR3 length: 15
D gene: -
V gene: TRBV28
J gene: TRBJ2-3
clone size: -

CDR3 DNA: TGTGCCTGGAGTGTAGTAAGGGATGAGCAGTTCTTC
CDR3 protein: CAWSVVRDEQFF
CDR3 length: 12
D gene: -
V gene: TRBV30
J gene: TRBJ2-1
clone size: -

CDR3 DNA: TGTGCCAGTATGACAGGGGATACCTACGAGCAGTACTTC
CDR3 protein: CASMTGDTYEQYF
CDR3 length: 13
D gene: TRBD1
V gene: TRBV19
J gene: TRBJ2-7
clone size: few

CDR3 DNA: TGTGCCAGCAGCAGGCCAACATGGGAGTACGAGCAGTACTTC
CDR3 protein: CASSRPTWEYEQYF
CDR3 length: 14
D gene: -
V gene: TRBV7-2
J gene: TRBJ2-7
clone size: few

CDR3 DNA: TGTGCCAGCATCTCCAGGGGCGGGAACAAAAACATTCAGTACTTC
CDR3 protein: CASISRGGNKNIQYF
CDR3 length: 15
D gene: -
V gene: TRBV28
J gene: TRBJ2-4
clone size: few

CDR3 DNA: TGCAGCGTTGAAGTTATTGGAGATACGCAGTATTTT
CDR3 protein: CSVEVIGDTQYF
CDR3 length: 12
D gene: -
V gene: TRBV29-1
J gene: TRBJ2-3
clone size: few

CDR3 DNA: TGTGCCAGCAGCTTAGGACGAAGACCTAATGCTGGCTACACCTTC
CDR3 protein: CASSLGRRPNAGYTF
CDR3 length: 15
D gene: -
V gene: TRBV7-9
J gene: TRBJ1-2
clone size: -

CDR3 DNA: TGCAGCGTCTCGACTAGCGGGGGACCAGATACGCAGTATTTT
CDR3 protein: CSVSTSGGPDTQYF
CDR3 length: 14
D gene: TRBD2
V gene: TRBV29-1
J gene: TRBJ2-3
clone size: few

CDR3 DNA: TGTGCCATCAGTTTACAGGGTATAGGGACCTACGAGCAGTACTTC
CDR3 protein: CAISLQGIGTYEQYF
CDR3 length: 15
D gene: -
V gene: TRBV10-3
J gene: TRBJ2-7
clone size: few

CDR3 DNA: TGTGCCAGCAGTGGGGACAGGGGGGTAAGAGAGACCCAGTACTTC
CDR3 protein: CASSGDRGVRETQYF
CDR3 length: 15
D gene: TRBD1
V gene: TRBV6-1
J gene: TRBJ2-5
clone size: -

CDR3 DNA: TGCAGCGTTGAACATCGGTCCTACAATGAGCAGTTCTTC
CDR3 protein: CSVEHRSYNEQFF
CDR3 length: 13
D gene: -
V gene: TRBV29-1
J gene: TRBJ2-1
clone size: few

CDR3 DNA: TGTGCCAGTAGGCTGGGACCGAATTATGGCTACACCTTC
CDR3 protein: CASRLGPNYGYTF
CDR3 length: 13
D gene: -
V gene: TRBV19
J gene: TRBJ1-2
clone size: few

CDR3 DNA: TGTGCCACCAGCAACTCCAAGCGACTAGGCGAACGGGAGCTGTTTTTT
CDR3 protein: CATSNSKRLGERELFF
CDR3 length: 16
D gene: -
V gene: TRBV15
J gene: TRBJ2-2
clone size: few

CDR3 DNA: TGTGCCAGCAGTGGGTTTTACAATGAGCAGTTCTTC
CDR3 protein: CASSGFYNEQFF
CDR3 length: 12
D gene: -
V gene: TRBV2
J gene: TRBJ2-1
clone size: few

CDR3 DNA: TGTGCCAGCAGCGTAGGGGGGGCATACAATGAGCAGTTCTTC
CDR3 protein: CASSVGGAYNEQFF
CDR3 length: 14
D gene: -
V gene: TRBV9
J gene: TRBJ2-1
clone size: few

CDR3 DNA: TGTGCCAGCAGCTCCGGGGGGGCGGGAACGAACACTGAAGCTTTCTTT
CDR3 protein: CASSSGGAGTNTEAFF
CDR3 length: 16
D gene: -
V gene: TRBV28
J gene: TRBJ1-1
clone size: -

CDR3 DNA: TGTGCCAGCAGAACGCCGGGACAGGGCTACGAGCAGTACTTC
CDR3 protein: CASRTPGQGYEQYF
CDR3 length: 14
D gene: TRBD1
V gene: TRBV6-5
J gene: TRBJ2-7
clone size: few

CDR3 DNA: TGTGCCAGCAGTGCTAGCGGACCCGACGTCGGGGAGCTGTTTTTT
CDR3 protein: CASSASGPDVGELFF
CDR3 length: 15
D gene: TRBD2
V gene: TRBV2
J gene: TRBJ2-2
clone size: -

CDR3 DNA: TGTGCCAGCAGCAAAGTCGGGGAGCAGTACTTC
CDR3 protein: CASSKVGEQYF
CDR3 length: 11
D gene: -
V gene: TRBV21-1
J gene: TRBJ2-7
clone size: few

CDR3 DNA: TGTGCCAGCAGTCCCACAGGTGGAAACACCATATATTTT
CDR3 protein: CASSPTGGNTIYF
CDR3 length: 13
D gene: -
V gene: TRBV25-1
J gene: TRBJ1-3
clone size: few

CDR3 DNA: TGCAGCGTTGGAGACAGCTACGAGCAGTACTTC
CDR3 protein: CSVGDSYEQYF
CDR3 length: 11
D gene: -
V gene: TRBV29-1
J gene: TRBJ2-7
clone size: few

CDR3 DNA: TGTGCCAGCAGCTTCCGCCATGGTACGAACACCGGGGAGCTGTTTTTT
CDR3 protein: CASSFRHGTNTGELFF
CDR3 length: 16
D gene: -
V gene: TRBV7-3
J gene: TRBJ2-2
clone size: few

CDR3 DNA: TGTGCCAGCAATCAGGGTCCAGATACGCAGTATTTT
CDR3 protein: CASNQGPDTQYF
CDR3 length: 12
D gene: -
V gene: TRBV25-1
J gene: TRBJ2-3
clone size: -

CDR3 DNA: TGTGCCACCAGCAGAGATGGTAGTGGAAACACCATATATTTT
CDR3 protein: CATSRDGSGNTIYF
CDR3 length: 14
D gene: -
V gene: TRBV15
J gene: TRBJ1-3
clone size: few

CDR3 DNA: TGTGCCAGCAGCTTAGCACTGTCCATAACCTACAATGAGCAGTTCTTC
CDR3 protein: CASSLALSITYNEQFF
CDR3 length: 16
D gene: -
V gene: TRBV7-2
J gene: TRBJ2-1
clone size: -

CDR3 DNA: TGTGCCAGCAGTGGGTTGCGGGGGGAAAGTTACAATGAGCAGTTCTTC
CDR3 protein: CASSGLRGESYNEQFF
CDR3 length: 16
D gene: TRBD2
V gene: TRBV6-1
J gene: TRBJ2-1
clone size: few

CDR3 DNA: TGTGCTAGCAGCTTTTCAGCGGCGAACACCGGGGAGCTGTTTTTT
CDR3 protein: CASSFSAANTGELFF
CDR3 length: 15
D gene: -
V gene: TRBV7-7
J gene: TRBJ2-2
clone size: -

CDR3 DNA: TGTGCCAGCAGCTTAGGGTTTGAAGCTTTCTTT
CDR3 protein: CASSLGFEAFF
CDR3 length: 11
D gene: -
V gene: TRBV7-2
J gene: TRBJ1-1
clone size: few

CDR3 DNA: TGTGCCAGCAGCCAACTACTCCCGGGACAGGGGGCGGGCGAGCAGTACTTC
CDR3 protein: CASSQLLPGQGAGEQYF
CDR3 length: 17
D gene: TRBD1
V gene: TRBV14
J gene: TRBJ2-7
clone size: -